This T cell receptor (beta chain) was documented in a study of blood T cell repertoires in COVID-19. Overall study context: The samples span acute and convalescent COVID-19 from the United States, Italy and Spain.

This study enrolled people aged roughly 18 to 100 from roughly 24 US geographic areas. Categorization into cohorts depended on clinical history that participants reported. This CDR3 region has 14 residues. V shed 4 bases and J shed 1 base, with 9 bases lying between them. Germline CDR1 reads MGHRA; CDR2 reads YSYEKL. Original processing methods: Researchers report that nucleated cell counts were estimated from reference gene primer amplification. Generated by immunoSEQ multiplex PCR, the TCRdb table keeps only in-frame clones and is missing some. V, J and clone size reflect that table, while D and trimming were determined from the DNA. The table shows approximately 330,000 clones, with 80% to 90% occurring only once.

V is TRBV4-1 and J is TRBJ2-3; no reliable D call. This TCR was sampled from a woman aged 35 to 49 with acute COVID-19. Sequencing was performed on PBMCs or T cells enriched from blood (not recorded which). CDR3 region: CASSPLLGTDTQYF. The CDR3 DNA sequence: TGCGCCAGCAGCCCACTATTGGGCACAGATACGCAGTATTTT.